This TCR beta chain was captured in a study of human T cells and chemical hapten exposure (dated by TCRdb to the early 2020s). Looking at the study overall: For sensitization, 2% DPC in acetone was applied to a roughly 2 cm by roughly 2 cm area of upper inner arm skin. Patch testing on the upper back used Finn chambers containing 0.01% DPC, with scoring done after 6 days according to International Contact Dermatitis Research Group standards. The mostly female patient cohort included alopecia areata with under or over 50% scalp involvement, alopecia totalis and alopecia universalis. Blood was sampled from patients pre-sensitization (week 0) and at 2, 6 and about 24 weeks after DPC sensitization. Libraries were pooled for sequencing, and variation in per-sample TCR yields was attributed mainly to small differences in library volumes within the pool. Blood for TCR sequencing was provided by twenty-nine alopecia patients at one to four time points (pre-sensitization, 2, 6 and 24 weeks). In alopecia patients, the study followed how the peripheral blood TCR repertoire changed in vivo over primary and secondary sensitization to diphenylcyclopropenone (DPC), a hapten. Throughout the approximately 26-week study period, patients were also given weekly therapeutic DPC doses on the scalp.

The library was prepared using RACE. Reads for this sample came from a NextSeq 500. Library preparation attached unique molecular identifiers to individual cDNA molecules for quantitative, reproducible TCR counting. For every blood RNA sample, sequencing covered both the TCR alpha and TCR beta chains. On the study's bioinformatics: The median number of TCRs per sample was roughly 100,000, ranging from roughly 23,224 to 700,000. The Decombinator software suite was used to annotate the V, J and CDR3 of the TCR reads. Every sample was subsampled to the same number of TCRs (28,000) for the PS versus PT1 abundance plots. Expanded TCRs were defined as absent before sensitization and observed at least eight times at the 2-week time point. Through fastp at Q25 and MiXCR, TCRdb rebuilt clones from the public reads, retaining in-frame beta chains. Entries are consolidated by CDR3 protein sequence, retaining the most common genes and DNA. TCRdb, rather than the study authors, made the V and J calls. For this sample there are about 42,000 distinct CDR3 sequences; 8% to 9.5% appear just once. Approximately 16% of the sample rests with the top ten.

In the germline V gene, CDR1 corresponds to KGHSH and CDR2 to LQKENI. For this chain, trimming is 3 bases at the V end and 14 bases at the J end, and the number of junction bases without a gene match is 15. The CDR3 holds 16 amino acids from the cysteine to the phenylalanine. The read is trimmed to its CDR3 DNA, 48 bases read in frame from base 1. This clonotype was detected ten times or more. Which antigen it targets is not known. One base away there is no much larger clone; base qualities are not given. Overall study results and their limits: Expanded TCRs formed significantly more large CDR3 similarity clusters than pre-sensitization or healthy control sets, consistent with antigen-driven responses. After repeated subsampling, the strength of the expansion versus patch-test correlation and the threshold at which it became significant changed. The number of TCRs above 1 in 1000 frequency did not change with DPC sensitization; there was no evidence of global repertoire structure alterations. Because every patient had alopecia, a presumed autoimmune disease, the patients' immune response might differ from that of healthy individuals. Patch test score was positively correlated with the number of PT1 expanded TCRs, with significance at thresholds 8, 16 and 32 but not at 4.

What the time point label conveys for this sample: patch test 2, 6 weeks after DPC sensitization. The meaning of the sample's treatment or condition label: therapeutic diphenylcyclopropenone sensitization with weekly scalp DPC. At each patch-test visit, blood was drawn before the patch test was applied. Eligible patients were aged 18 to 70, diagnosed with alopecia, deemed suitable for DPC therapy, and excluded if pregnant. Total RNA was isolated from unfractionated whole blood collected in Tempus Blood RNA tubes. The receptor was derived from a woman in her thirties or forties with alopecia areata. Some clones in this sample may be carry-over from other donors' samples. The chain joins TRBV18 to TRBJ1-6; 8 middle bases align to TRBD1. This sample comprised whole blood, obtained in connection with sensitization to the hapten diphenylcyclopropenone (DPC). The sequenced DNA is TGTGCCAGCTCACCGAGTTCCGTCGGACAGGGAAATACCCTCCACTTT. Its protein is CASSPSSVGQGNTLHF.